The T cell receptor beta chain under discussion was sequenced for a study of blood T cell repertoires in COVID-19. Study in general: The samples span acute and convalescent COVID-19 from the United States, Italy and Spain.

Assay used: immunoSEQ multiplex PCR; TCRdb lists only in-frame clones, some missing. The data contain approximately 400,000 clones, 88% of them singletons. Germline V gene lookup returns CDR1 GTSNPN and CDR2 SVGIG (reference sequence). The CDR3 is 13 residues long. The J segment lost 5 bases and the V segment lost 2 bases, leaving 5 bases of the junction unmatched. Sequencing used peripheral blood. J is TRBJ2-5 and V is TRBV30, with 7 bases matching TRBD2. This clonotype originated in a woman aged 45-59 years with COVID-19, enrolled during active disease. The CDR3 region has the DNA TGTGCCTGGAGTCAAGCGGGGTGGGAGACCCAGTACTTC. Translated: CAWSQAGWETQYF.